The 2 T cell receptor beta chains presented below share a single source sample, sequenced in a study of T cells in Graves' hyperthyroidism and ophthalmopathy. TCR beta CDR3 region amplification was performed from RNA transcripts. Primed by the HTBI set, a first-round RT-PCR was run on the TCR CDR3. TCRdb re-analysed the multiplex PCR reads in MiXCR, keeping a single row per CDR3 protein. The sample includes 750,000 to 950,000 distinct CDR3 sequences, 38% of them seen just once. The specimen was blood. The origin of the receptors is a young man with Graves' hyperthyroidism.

CDR3 in DNA: TGCAGTGCGCTAAACAGGGTCACCGGGGAGCTGTTTTTT. It codes for CSALNRVTGELFF. The chain joins TRBV20-1 to TRBJ2-2, with D possibly matching TRBD1 (6 bases). Germline-derived CDR1 and CDR2 are DFQATT and SNEGSKA (reference sequence). This CDR3 has 13 residues. V lost 6 bases to trimming and J lost 4 bases, with 12 bases between them.

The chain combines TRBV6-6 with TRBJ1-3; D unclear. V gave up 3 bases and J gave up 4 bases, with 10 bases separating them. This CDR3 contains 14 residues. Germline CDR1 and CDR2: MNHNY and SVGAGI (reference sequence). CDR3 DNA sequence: TGTGCCAGCAGTTATGGGCAGCCCGGAAACACCATATATTTT. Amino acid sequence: CASSYGQPGNTIYF.